This T cell receptor beta chain was obtained from a study of cytomegalovirus exposure and HLA in healthy donors. Study-level results: The tendency of first-cohort TCR clusters to co-occur in the approximately 120 validation repertoires was identified by a subsequent analysis. The investigators catalogued 150 or so TCR beta chains as cytomegalovirus-associated. In vitro data verified a few CMV-associated chains as specific for CMV antigens.

Remarks on this clone: Its matching antigen is unknown.

Assay: immunoSEQ multiplex PCR; the TCRdb copy retains only in-frame clones and omits some. The data show 80,000 to 90,000 clones, with 95% to 98% seen just once and over 0.7% held by the top ten. The sequenced material came from PBMCs. This TCR derives from a man younger than 35 in good health and CMV-seronegative.

As DNA, the CDR3 is TGTGCCAGCTCACCAGCAGGGAAGGCGGGCACAGATACGCAGTATTTT. Translated, it gives CASSPAGKAGTDTQYF. This chain links TRBV18 with TRBJ2-3, with D possibly matching TRBD1 (5 bases). Deletions cut 2 bases from V and 1 base from J, with 13 bases between. The CDR3 has 16 residues. Germline-derived CDR1 and CDR2 are KGHSH and LQKENI.